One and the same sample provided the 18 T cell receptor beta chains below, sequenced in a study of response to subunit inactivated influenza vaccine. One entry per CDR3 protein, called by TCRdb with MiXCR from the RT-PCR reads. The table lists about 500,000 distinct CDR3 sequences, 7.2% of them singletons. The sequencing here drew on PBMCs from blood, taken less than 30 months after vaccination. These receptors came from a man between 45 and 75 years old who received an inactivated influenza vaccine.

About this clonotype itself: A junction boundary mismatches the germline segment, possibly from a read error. CDR3 residues: CDSRPALATPDTQYF. DNA for the CDR3: TGTGACAGCAGGCCAGCCCTAGCAACGCCAGATACGCAGTATTTT. The chain is built from TRBV12-3 or TRBV12-4 and TRBJ2-3, with D possibly TRBD2 on 5 matching bases. This CDR3 contains 15 residues.

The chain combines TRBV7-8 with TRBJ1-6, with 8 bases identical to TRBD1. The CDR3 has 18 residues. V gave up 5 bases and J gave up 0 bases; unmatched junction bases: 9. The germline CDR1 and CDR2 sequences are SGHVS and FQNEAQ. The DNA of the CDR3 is TGTGCCAGCAGCCACAGGAGGACAGGGACCTCCTATAATTCACCCCTCCACTTT. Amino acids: CASSHRRTGTSYNSPLHF. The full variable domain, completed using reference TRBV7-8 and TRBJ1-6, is GAGVSQSPRYKVAKRGQDVALRCDPISGHVSLFWYQQALGQGPEFLTYFQNEAQLDKSGLPSDRFFAERPEGSVSTLKIQRTQQEDSAVYLCASSHRRTGTSYNSPLHFGNGTRLTVT.

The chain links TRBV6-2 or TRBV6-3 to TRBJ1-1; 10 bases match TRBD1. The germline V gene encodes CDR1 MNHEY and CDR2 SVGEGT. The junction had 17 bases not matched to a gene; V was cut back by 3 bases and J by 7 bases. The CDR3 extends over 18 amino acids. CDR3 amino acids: CASSYYTFDRGHLGEAFF. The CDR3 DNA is TGTGCCAGCAGTTATTACACTTTTGACAGGGGGCATCTGGGTGAAGCTTTCTTT.

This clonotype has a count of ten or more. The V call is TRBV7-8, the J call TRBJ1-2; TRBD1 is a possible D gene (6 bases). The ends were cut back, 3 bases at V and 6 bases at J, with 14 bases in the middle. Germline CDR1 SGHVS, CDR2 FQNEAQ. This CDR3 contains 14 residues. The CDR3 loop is CASSLAAQGDGYTF. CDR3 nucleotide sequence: TGTGCCAGCAGCTTGGCGGCACAGGGTGATGGCTACACCTTC.

CDR3 bases: TGTGCCAGCAGCCTAGGACTGGACAAAAACATTCAGTACTTC. Protein product: CASSLGLDKNIQYF. This chain joins TRBV2 and TRBJ2-4; perhaps TRBD2 as D (5 bases). Germline-derived CDR1 and CDR2 are SNHLY and FYNNEI. The V end lost 6 bases, the J end lost 3 bases, and 12 bases lay between the germline ends. There are 14 residues in the CDR3.

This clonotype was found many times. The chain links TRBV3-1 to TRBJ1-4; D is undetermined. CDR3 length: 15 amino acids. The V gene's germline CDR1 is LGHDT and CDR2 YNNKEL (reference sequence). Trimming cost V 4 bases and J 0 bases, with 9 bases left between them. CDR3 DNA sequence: TGTGCCAGCAGCCTAGTCCAATCAACTAATGAAAAACTGTTTTTT. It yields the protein CASSLVQSTNEKLFF.

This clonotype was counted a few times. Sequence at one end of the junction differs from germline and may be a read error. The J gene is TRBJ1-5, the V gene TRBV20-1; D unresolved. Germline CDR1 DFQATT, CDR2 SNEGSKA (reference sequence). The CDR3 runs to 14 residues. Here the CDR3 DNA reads TGCAGTGCTAGAGCCCGGGAACCGATTCAGGCCCAGCATTTT. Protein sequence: CSARAREPIQAQHF.

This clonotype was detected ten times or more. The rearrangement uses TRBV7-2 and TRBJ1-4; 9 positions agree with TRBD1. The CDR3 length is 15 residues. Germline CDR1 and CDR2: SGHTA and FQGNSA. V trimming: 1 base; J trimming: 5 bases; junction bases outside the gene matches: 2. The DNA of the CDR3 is TGTGCCAGCAGCTTAGGGGACAGGGAAAATGAAAAACTGTTTTTT. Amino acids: CASSLGDRENEKLFF.

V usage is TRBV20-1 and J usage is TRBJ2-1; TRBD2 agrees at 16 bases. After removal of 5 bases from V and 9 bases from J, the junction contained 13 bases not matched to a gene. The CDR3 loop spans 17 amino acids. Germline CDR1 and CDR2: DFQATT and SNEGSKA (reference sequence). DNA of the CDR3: TGCAGTGCTCGTCCGGGACTAGCGGGGGGGCGGGCAGGTGAGCAGTTCTTC. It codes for CSARPGLAGGRAGEQFF.

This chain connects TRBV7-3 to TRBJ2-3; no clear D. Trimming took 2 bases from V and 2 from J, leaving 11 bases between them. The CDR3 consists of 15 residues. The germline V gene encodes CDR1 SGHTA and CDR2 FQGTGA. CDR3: CASSLAPTLTDTQYF. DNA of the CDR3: TGTGCCAGCAGCTTAGCACCTACCCTCACAGATACGCAGTATTTT. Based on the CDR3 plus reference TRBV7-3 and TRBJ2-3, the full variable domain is GAGVSQTPSNKVTEKGKYVELRCDPISGHTALYWYRQSLGQGPEFLIYFQGTGAADDSGLPNDRFFAVRPEGSVSTLKIQRTERGDSAVYLCASSLAPTLTDTQYFGPGTRLTVL.

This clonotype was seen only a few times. The CDR3 coding sequence is TGTGCCAGCAGCCCAGCGGGGGCCTCCTACAATGAGCAGTTCTTC. Protein product: CASSPAGASYNEQFF. V gene TRBV4-2 combines with J gene TRBJ2-1; 8 bases are shared with TRBD2. The germline CDR1 and CDR2 sequences are LGHNA and YNFKEQ. This CDR3 spans 15 amino acids. Losses at the gene ends were 4 bases for V and 0 bases for J; bases not matched to a gene: 2.

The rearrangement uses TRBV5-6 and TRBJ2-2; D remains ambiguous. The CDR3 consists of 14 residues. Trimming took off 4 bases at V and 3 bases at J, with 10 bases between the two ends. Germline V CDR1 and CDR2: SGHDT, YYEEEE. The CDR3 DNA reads TGTGCCAGCAGCCCCCGGTTTCACACCGGGGAGCTGTTTTTT. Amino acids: CASSPRFHTGELFF.

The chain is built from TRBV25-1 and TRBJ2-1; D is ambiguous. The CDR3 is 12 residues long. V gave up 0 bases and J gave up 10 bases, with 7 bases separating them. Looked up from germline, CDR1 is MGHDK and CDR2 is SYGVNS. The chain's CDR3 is CASSEYGIEQFF. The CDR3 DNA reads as TGTGCCAGCAGTGAATACGGAATAGAGCAGTTCTTC.

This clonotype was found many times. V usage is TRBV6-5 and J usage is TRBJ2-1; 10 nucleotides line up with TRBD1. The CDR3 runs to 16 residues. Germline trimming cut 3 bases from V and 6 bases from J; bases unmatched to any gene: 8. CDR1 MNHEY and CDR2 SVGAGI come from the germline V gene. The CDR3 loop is CASSYDRGLAGNEQFF. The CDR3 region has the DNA TGTGCCAGCAGTTATGACAGGGGGCTTGCTGGCAATGAGCAGTTCTTC.

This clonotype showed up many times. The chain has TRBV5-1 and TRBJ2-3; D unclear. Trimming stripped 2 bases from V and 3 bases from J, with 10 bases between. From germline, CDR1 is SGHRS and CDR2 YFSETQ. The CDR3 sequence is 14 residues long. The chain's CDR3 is CASSFTKGTDTQYF. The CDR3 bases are TGCGCCAGCAGCTTCACTAAAGGAACAGATACGCAGTATTTT. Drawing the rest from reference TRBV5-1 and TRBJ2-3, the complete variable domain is KAGVTQTPRYLIKTRGQQVTLSCSPISGHRSVSWYQQTPGQGLQFLFEYFSETQRNKGNFPGRFSGRQFSNSRSEMNVSTLELGDSALYLCASSFTKGTDTQYFGPGTRLTVL.

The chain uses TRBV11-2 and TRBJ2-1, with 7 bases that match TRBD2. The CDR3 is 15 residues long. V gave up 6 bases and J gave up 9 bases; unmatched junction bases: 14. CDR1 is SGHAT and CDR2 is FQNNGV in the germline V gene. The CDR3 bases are TGTGCCAGCAGACAGAGGGCGGGAGTTTGGGGTGAGCAGTTCTTC. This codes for CASRQRAGVWGEQFF.

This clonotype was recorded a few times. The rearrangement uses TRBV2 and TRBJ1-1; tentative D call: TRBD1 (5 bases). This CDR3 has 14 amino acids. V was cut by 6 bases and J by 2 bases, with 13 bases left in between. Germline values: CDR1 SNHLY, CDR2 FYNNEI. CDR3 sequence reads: CASRSHGGNTEAFF. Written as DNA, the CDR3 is TGTGCCAGCAGGTCCCACGGGGGAAACACTGAAGCTTTCTTT.

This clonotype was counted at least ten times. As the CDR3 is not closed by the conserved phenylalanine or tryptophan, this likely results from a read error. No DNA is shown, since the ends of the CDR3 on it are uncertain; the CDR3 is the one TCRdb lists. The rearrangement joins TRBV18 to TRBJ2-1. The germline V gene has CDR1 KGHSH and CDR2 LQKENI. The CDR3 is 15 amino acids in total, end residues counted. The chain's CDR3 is CASSSSGDSGPLRFS.